This section outlines one TCR beta chain sequence together with its context. The antigen is not known. The sample belongs to a study of OX40 agonist ivuxolimab in advanced cancers. Findings of the study overall: The study observed clonal expansion of CD4+ and CD8+ blood T cells by week 6 at 0.1 to 3.0 mg/kg. CD8+ T cells showed, on average, more clonal expansion than CD4+ cells.

Patients were ineligible given autoimmune disease history or systemic immunosuppression. The protocol was immunoSEQ multiplex PCR, while the TCRdb copy is restricted to in-frame clones and leaves out a portion. Of roughly 75,000 clones in the sample, about 93% were seen once. In germline, CDR1 is MNHEY, CDR2 SMNVEV (reference sequence). The CDR3 has 14 residues. Trimming pared 3 bases from V and 3 bases from J, leaving 12 bases between. The TCR originated in an adult with an advanced solid tumor such as melanoma, head and neck, liver or kidney cancer. The input for sequencing was CD4+ or CD8+ T cells sorted from blood, taken in a trial of the OX40 agonist ivuxolimab. The V and J genes are TRBV27 and TRBJ2-7; tentatively, D is TRBD1 (5 bases). The CDR3: CASSFGPQGYEQYF. The CDR3 DNA sequence: TGTGCCAGCAGTTTCGGCCCTCAGGGCTACGAGCAGTACTTC.